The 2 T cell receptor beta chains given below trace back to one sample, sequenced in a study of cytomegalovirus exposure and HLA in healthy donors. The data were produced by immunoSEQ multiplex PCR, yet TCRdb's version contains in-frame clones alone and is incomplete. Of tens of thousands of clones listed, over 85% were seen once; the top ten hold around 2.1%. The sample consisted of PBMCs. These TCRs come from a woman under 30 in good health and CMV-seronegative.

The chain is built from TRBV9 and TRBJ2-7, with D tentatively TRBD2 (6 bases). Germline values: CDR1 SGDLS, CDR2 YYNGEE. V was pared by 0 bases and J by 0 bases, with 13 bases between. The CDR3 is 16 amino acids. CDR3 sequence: CASSVEGGGSSYEQYF. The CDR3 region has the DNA TGTGCCAGCAGCGTAGAGGGTGGGGGGAGCTCCTACGAGCAGTACTTC.

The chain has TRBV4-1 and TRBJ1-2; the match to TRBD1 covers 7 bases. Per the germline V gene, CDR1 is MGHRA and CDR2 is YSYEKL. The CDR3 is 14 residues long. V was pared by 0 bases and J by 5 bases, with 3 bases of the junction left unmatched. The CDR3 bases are TGCGCCAGCAGCCAAGACAGGGGGAGTTATGGCTACACCTTC. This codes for CASSQDRGSYGYTF.